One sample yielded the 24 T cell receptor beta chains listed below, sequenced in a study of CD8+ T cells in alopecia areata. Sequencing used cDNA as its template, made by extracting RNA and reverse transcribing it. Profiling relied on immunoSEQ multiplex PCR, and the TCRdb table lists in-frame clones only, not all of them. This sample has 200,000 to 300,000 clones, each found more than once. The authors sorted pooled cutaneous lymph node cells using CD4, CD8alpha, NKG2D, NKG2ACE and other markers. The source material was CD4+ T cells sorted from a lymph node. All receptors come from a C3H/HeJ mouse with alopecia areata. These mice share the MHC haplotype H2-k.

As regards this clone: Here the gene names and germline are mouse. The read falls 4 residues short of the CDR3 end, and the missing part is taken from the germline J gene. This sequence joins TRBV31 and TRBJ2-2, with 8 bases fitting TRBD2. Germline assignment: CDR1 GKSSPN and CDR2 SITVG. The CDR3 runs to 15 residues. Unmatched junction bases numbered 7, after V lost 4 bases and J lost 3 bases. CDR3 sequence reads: CAWITGGRDTGQLYF. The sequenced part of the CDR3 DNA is TGTGCCTGGATTACGGGGGGGCGCGACACCGGG.

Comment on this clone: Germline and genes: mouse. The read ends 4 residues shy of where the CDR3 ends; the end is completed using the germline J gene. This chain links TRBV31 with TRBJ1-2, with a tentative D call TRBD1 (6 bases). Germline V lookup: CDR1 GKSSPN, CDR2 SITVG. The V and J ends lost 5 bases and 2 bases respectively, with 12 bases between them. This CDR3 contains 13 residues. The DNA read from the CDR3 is TGTGCCTGGGGGGGACACATTAACTCC. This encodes CAWGGHINS. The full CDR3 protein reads CAWGGHINSDYTF. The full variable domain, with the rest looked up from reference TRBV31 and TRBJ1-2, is AQTIHQWPVAEIKAVGSPLSLGCTIKGKSSPNLYWYWQATGGTLQQLFYSITVGQVESVVQLNLSASRPKDDQFILSTEKLLLSHSGFYLCAWGGHINSDYTFGSGTRLLVI.

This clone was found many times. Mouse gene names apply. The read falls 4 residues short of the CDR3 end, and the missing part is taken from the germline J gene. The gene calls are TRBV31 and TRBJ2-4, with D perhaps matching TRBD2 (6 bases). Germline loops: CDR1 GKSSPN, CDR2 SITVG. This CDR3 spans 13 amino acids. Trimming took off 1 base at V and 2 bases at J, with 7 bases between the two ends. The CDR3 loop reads CAWSPGAQNTLYF. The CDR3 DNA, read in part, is TGTGCCTGGAGTCCTGGGGCTCAAAAC.

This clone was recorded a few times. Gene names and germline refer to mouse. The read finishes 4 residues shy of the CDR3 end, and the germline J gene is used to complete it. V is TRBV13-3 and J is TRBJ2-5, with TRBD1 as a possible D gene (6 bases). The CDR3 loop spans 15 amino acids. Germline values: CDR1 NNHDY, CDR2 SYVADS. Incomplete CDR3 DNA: TGTGCCAGCAGTGAGCGCAGGGGAGGGGGAGAC. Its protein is CASSERRGGGD. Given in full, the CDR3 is CASSERRGGGDTQYF.

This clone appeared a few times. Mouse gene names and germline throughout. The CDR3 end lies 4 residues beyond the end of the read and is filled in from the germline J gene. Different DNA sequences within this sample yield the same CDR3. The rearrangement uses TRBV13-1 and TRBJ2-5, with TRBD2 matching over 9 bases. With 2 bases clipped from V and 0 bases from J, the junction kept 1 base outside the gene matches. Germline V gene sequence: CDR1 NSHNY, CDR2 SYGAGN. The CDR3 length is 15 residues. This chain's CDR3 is CASSEGLGNQDTQYF. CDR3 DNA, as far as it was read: TGTGCCAGCAGTGAGGGACTGGGTAACCAAGAC.

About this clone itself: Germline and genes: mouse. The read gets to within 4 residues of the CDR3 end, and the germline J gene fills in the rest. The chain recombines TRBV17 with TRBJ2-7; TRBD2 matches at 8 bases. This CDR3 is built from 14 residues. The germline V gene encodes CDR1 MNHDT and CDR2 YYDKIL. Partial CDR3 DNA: TGTGCTAGCAGTAGAGGGGGGGGGCGCGAT. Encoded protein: CASSRGGGRD. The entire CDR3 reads CASSRGGGRDEQYF.

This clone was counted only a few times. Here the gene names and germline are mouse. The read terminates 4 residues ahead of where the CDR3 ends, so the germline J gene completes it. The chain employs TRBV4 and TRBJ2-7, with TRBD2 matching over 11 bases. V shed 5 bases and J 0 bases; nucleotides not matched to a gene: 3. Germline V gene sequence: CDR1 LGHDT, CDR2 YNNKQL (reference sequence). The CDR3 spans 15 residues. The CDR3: CASSPDWGGSYEQYF. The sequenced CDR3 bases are TGTGCCAGCAGCCCCGACTGGGGGGGCTCCTAT.

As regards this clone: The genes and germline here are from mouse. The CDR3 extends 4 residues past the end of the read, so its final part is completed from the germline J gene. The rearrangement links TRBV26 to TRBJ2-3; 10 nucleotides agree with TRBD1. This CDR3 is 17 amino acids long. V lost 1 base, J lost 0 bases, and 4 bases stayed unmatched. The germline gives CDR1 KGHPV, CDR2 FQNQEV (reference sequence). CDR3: CASSLYLGQGSAETLYF. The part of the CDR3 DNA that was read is TGTGCCAGCAGTCTGTATTTGGGACAGGGGAGTGCAGAA.

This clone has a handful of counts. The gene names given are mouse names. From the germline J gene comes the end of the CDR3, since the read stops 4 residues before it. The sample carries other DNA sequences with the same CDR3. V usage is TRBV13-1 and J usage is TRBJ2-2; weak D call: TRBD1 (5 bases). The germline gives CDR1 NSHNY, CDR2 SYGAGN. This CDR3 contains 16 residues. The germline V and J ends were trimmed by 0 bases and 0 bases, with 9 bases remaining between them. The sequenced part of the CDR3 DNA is TGTGCCAGCAGTGATGTCCCAGGGACAAACACCGGG. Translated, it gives CASSDVPGTNTG. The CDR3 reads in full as CASSDVPGTNTGQLYF.

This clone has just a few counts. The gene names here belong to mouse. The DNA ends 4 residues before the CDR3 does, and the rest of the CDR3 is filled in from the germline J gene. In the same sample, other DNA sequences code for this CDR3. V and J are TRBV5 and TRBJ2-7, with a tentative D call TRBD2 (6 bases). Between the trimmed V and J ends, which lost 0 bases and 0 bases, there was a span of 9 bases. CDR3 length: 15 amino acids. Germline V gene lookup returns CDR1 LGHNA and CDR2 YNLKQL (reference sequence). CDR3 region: CASSQDPGGSYEQYF. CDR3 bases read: TGTGCCAGCAGCCAAGATCCGGGGGGCTCCTAT.

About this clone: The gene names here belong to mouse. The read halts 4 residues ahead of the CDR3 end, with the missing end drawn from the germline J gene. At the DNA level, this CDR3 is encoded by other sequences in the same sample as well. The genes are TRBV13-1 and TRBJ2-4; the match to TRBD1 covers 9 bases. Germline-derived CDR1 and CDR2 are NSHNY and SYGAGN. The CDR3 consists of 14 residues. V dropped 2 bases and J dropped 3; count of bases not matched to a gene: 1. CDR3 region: CASSEGQGQNTLYF. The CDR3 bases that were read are TGTGCCAGCAGTGAGGGACAGGGCCAAAAC.

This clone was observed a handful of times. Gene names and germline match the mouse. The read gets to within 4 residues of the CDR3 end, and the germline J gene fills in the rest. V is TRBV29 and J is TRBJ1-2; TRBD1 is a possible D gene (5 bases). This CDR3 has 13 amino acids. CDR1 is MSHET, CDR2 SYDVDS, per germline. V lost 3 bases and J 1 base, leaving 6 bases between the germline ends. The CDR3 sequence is CASSFGQNSDYTF. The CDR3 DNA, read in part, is TGTGCTAGCAGTTTCGGACAAAACTCC.

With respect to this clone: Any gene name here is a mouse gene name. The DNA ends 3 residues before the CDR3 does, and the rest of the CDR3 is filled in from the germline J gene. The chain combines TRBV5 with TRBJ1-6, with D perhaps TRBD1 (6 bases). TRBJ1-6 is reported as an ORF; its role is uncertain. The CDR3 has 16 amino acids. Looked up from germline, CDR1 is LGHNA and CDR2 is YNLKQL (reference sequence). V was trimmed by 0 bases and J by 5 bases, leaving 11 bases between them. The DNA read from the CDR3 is TGTGCCAGCAGCCAAGAGCACAGGGTGAATAATTCGCCC. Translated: CASSQEHRVNNSP. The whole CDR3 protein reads CASSQEHRVNNSPLYF.

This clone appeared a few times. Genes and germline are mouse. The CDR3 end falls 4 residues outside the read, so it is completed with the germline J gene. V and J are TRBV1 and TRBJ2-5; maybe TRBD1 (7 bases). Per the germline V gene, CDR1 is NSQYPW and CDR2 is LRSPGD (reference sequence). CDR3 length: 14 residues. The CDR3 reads CTCSAEGGLDTQYF. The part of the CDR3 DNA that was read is TGCACCTGCAGTGCAGAAGGGGGCTTAGAC.

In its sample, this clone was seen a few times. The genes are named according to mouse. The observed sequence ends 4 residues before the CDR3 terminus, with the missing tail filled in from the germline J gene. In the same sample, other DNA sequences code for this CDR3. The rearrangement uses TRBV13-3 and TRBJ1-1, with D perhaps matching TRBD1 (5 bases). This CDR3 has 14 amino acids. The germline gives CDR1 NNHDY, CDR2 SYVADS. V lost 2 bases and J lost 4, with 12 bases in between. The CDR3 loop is CASSDEGRGTEVFF. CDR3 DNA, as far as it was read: TGTGCCAGCAGTGACGAGGGAAGGGGCACA.

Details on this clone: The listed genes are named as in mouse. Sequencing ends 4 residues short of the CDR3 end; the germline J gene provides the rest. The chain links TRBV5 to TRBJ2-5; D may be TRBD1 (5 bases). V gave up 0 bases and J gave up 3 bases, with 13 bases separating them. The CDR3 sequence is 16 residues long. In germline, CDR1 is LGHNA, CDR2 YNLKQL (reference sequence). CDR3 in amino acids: CASSQDAREDQDTQYF. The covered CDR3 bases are TGTGCCAGCAGCCAAGATGCCAGGGAAGATCAAGAC.

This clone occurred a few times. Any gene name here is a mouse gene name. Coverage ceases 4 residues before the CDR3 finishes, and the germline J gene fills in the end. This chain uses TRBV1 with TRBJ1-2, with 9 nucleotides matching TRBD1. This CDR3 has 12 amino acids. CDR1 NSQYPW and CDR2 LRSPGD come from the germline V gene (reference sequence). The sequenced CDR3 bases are TGCACCTGCAGTGACAGGGGGCGC. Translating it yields CTCSDRGR. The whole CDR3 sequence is CTCSDRGRDYTF.

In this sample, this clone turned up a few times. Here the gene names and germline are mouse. The CDR3 here is CASSVQANTGQLYF. The CDR3 DNA, read in part, is TGTGCCAGCAGCGTTCAAGCAAACACCGGG. The chain joins TRBV19 to TRBJ2-2; no firm D call. From the germline J gene comes the end of the CDR3, since the read stops 4 residues before it. CDR1 is FNHDT, CDR2 SITEND, per germline (reference sequence). Trimming left V 5 bases short and J 0 bases short, with 8 bases between. The CDR3 contains 14 residues.

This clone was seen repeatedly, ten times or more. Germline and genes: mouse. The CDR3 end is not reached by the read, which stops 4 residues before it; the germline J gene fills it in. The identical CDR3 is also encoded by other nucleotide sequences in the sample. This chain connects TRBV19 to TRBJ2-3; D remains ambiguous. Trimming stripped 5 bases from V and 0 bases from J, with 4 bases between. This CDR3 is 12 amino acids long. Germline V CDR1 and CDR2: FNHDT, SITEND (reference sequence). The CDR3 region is CASRTSAETLYF. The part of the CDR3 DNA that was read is TGTGCCAGCAGAACTAGTGCAGAA.

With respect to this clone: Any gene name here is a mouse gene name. CDR3 bases read: TGTGCCAGCAGTTTCCAGGCTCATTCCTATAATTCGCCC. Its translation: CASSFQAHSYNSP. The entire CDR3 protein reads CASSFQAHSYNSPLYF. This chain uses TRBV14 with TRBJ1-6; the D is unclear. The read terminates 3 residues before the CDR3 end, so the remaining end is supplied by the germline J gene. TRBJ1-6 is identified as an open reading frame with a role that is uncertain. V was shortened by 1 base and J by 0 bases, with 8 bases between the two germline ends. The CDR3 runs 16 residues. Looked up from germline, CDR1 is SGHDT and CDR2 is FRDEAV.

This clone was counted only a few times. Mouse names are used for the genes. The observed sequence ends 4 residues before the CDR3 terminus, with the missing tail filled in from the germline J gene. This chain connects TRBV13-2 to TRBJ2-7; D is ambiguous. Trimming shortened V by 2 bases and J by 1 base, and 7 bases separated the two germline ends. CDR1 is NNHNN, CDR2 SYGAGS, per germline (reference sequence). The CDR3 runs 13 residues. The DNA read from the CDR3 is TGTGCCAGCGGTGAAGCCCAGTCCTAT. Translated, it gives CASGEAQSY. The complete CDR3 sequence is CASGEAQSYEQYF.

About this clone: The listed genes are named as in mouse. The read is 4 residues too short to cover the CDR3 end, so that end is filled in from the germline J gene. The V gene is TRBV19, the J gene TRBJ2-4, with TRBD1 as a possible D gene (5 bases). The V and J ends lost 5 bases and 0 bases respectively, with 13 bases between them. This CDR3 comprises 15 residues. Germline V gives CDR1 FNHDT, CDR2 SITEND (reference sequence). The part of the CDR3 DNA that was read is TGTGCCAGCAGCCCCTGGAGGGGTAGTCAAAAC. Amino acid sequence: CASSPWRGSQN. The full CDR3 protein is CASSPWRGSQNTLYF.

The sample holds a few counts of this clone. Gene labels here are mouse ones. CDR3 region: CAWSLLAYEQYF. Incomplete CDR3 DNA: TGTGCCTGGAGTCTCCTGGCCTAT. The V call is TRBV31, the J call TRBJ2-7; D is undetermined. The DNA ends 4 residues before the CDR3 does, and the rest of the CDR3 is filled in from the germline J gene. CDR1 GKSSPN and CDR2 SITVG come from the germline V gene. The CDR3 spans 12 residues. Deletions cut 0 bases from V and 2 bases from J, with 5 bases between.

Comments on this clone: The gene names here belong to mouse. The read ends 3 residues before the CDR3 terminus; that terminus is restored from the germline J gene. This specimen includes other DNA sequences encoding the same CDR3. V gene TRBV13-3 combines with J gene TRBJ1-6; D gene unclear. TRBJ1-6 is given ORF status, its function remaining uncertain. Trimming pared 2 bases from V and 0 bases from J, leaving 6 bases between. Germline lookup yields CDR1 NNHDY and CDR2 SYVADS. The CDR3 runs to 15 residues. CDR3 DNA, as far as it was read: TGTGCCAGCAGTGACCCATATTCCTATAATTCGCCC. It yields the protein CASSDPYSYNSP. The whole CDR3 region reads CASSDPYSYNSPLYF.